This TCR beta chain was identified during a study of blood T cells in healthy people across ages. With a J-beta primer mix and a sample-barcoded 5' primer, a second PCR ran about 7 to 12 cycles. Every cDNA molecule carried a tag from a template-switch adaptor bearing 12 random nucleotides. Using its own MiXCR run on the 5' RACE reads, TCRdb lists one record per CDR3 protein. The sample includes approximately 2,000,000 distinct CDR3 sequences, roughly two fifths of them seen just once. Per germline, CDR1 MDHEN and CDR2 SYDVKM. CDR3 length: 17 residues. V trimming: 11 bases; J trimming: 4 bases; junction bases outside the gene matches: 20.

Input material: blood. The J gene is TRBJ2-1, the V gene TRBV28, with TRBD1 matching 7 bases. This receptor was identified in a human donor in good health. DNA for the CDR3: TGTGCCGCTTTGGAATTGTTCCGGGACAGCTCGTACAATGAGCAGTTCTTC. This encodes CAALELFRDSSYNEQFF.